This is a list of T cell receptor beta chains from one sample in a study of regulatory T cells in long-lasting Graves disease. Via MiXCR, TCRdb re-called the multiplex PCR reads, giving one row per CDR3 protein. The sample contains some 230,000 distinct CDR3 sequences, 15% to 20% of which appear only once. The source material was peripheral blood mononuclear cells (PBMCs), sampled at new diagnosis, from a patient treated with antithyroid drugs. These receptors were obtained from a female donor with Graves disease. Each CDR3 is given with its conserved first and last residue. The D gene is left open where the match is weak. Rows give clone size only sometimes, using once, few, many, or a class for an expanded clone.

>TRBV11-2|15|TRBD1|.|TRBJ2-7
CASSLVQGSSYEQYF
TGTGCCAGCAGCTTAGTACAGGGGAGCTCCTACGAGCAGTACTTC
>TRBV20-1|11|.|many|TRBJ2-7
CSARVYDEQYF
TGCAGTGCTAGAGTTTACGACGAGCAGTACTTC
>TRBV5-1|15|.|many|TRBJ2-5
CASSLAAGVGETQYF
TGCGCCAGCAGCTTGGCGGCAGGGGTGGGGGAGACCCAGTACTTC
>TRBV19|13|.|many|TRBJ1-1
CASIKGQGLGAFF
TGTGCCAGTATCAAGGGGCAGGGCTTGGGAGCTTTCTTT
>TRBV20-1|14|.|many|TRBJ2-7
CSASQISGNHEQYF
TGCAGTGCTAGCCAGATTTCGGGGAACCACGAGCAGTACTTC
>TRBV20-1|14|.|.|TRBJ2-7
CSASPTGVSYEQYF
TGCAGTGCTTCCCCGACAGGTGTCTCCTACGAGCAGTACTTC
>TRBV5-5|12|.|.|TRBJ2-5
CASSSIQETQYF
TGTGCCAGCAGCTCCATCCAAGAGACCCAGTACTTC
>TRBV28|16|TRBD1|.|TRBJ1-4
CASSFSLQGRNEKLFF
TGTGCCAGCAGTTTTTCCCTACAGGGGAGGAATGAAAAACTGTTTTTT
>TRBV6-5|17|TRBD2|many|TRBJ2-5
CASSSFLAGEAKETQYF
TGTGCCAGCAGTTCCTTCCTAGCGGGAGAGGCTAAAGAGACCCAGTACTTC
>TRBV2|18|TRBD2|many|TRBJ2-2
CASSEFATSGRPSGELFF
TGTGCCAGCAGTGAATTTGCGACTAGCGGGAGACCTTCCGGGGAGCTGTTTTTT
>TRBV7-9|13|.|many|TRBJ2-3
CASNRVGTDTQYF
TGTGCCAGCAACAGGGTCGGGACAGATACGCAGTATTTT
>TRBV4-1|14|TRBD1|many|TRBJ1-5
CASSRQGTNQPQHF
TGCGCCAGCAGCAGACAGGGGACAAATCAGCCCCAGCATTTT
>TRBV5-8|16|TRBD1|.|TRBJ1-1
CASSLRDRGLDTEAFF
TGTGCCAGCAGCTTAAGGGACAGGGGGCTCGACACTGAAGCTTTCTTT
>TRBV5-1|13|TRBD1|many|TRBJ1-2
CASSPGQGEGYTF
TGCGCCAGCAGCCCGGGACAGGGAGAGGGCTACACCTTC
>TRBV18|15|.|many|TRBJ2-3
CASSPRTGSLDTQYF
TGTGCCAGCTCACCACGGACGGGCTCATTAGATACGCAGTATTTT
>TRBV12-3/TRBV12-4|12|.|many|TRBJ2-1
CASSLSRLEQFF
TGTGCCAGCAGTTTATCTCGCCTTGAGCAGTTCTTC
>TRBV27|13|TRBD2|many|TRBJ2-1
CASSSSGYNEQFF
TGTGCCAGCAGTTCTAGCGGCTACAATGAGCAGTTCTTC
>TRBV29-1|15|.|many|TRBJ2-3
CSVFPLASSTDTQYF
TGCAGCGTTTTCCCTTTAGCGTCTAGCACAGATACGCAGTATTTT
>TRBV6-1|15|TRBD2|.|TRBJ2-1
CASTPGGGSYNEQFF
TGTGCCAGCACCCCGGGGGGTGGCTCCTACAATGAGCAGTTCTTC
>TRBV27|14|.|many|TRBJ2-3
CASSPVLGGDTQYF
TGTGCCAGCAGCCCGGTCTTAGGTGGTGATACGCAGTATTTT
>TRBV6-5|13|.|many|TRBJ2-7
CASSYAKTYEQYF
TGTGCCAGCAGTTACGCCAAAACCTACGAGCAGTACTTC
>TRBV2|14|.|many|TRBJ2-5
CASRAQQIQETQYF
TGTGCCAGCAGGGCTCAGCAGATCCAAGAGACCCAGTACTTC
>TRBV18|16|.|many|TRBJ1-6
CASSPPRAGRESPLHF
TGTGCCAGCTCACCACCTCGCGCAGGGAGGGAATCACCCCTCCACTTT
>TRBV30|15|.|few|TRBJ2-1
CAWSALSRAYNEQFF
TGTGCCTGGAGCGCCCTAAGCAGGGCCTACAATGAGCAGTTCTTC
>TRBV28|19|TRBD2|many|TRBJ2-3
CASSRLGPTSGGATDTQYF
TGTGCCAGCAGTCGTTTGGGCCCGACTAGCGGGGGGGCCACAGATACGCAGTATTTT
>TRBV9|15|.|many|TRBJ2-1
CASSPDLAKNNEQFF
TGTGCCAGCAGCCCAGACCTAGCGAAGAACAATGAGCAGTTCTTC
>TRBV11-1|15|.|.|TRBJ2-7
CASTGKGVASYEQYF
TGTGCCAGCACCGGAAAGGGGGTTGCCTCCTACGAGCAGTACTTC
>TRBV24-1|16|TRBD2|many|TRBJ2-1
CATSALTSGSYNEQFF
TGTGCCACCAGTGCACTGACTAGCGGGAGCTACAATGAGCAGTTCTTC
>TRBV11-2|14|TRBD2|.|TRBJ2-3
CASIILAGTDTQYF
TGTGCCAGCATCATTCTAGCGGGAACAGATACGCAGTATTTT
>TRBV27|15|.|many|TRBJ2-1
CASSYSGWSYNEQFF
TGTGCCAGCAGTTACTCGGGGTGGTCCTACAATGAGCAGTTCTTC
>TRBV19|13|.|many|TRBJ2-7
CASSIGQNYEQYF
TGTGCCAGTAGTATAGGACAGAACTACGAGCAGTACTTC
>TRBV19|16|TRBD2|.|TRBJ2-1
CASSILAGESYNEQFF
TGTGCCAGTAGTATCCTAGCGGGAGAAAGCTACAATGAGCAGTTCTTC
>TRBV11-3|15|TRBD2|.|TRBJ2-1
CASSSLAANYNEQFF
TGTGCCAGCAGCTCACTAGCGGCCAACTACAATGAGCAGTTCTTC
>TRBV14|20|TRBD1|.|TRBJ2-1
CASSWKGPPSQGKSYNEQFF
TGTGCCAGCAGTTGGAAGGGGCCCCCTTCACAGGGGAAGTCCTACAATGAGCAGTTCTTC
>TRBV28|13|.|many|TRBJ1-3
CASSKGAGNTIYF
TGTGCCAGCAGTAAGGGGGCTGGAAACACCATATATTTT
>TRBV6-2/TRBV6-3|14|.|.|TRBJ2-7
CASSGPGTRDEQYF
TGTGCCAGCAGTGGCCCGGGTACGAGGGACGAGCAGTACTTC
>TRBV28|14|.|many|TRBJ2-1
CASRPAGSYNEQFF
TGTGCCAGCAGGCCGGCGGGCTCCTACAATGAGCAGTTCTTC
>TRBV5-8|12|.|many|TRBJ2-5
CASQHGRVTQYF
TGTGCCAGCCAACACGGACGGGTTACCCAGTACTTC
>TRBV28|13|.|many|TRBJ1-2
CASSFRENYGYTF
TGTGCCAGCAGTTTTCGGGAAAACTATGGCTACACCTTC
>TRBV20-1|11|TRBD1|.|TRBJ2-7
CSGQGSHEQYF
TGCAGCGGACAGGGGTCGCACGAGCAGTACTTC
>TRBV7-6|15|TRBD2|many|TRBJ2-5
CASSSGSGSFQTQYF
TGTGCCAGCAGCAGCGGCAGCGGGAGTTTTCAGACCCAGTACTTC
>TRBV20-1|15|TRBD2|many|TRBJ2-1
CSAPPGGTSRNEQFF
TGCAGTGCCCCGCCCGGCGGGACTAGCCGAAATGAGCAGTTCTTC
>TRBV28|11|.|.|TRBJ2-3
CASSLRDMQYF
TGTGCCAGCAGTTTAAGGGATATGCAGTATTTT
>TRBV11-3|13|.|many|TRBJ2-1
CASSSPSLAEQFF
TGTGCCAGCAGCTCCCCGAGTCTAGCGGAGCAGTTCTTC
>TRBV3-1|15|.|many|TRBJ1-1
CASSLGRGGNTEAFF
TGTGCCAGCAGCCTAGGCCGGGGGGGTAACACTGAAGCTTTCTTT
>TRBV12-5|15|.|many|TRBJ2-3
CASGLVAETTDTQYF
TGTGCTAGTGGTTTGGTAGCCGAGACCACAGATACGCAGTATTTT
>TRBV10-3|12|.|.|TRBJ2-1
CAISETEDEQFF
TGTGCCATCAGTGAGACCGAAGATGAGCAGTTCTTC
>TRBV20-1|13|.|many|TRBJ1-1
CSAPRLLNTEAFF
TGCAGTGCTCCCAGGCTCCTGAACACTGAAGCTTTCTTT
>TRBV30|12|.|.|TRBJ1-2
CAWTPWVDGYTF
TGTGCCTGGACTCCCTGGGTGGATGGCTACACCTTC
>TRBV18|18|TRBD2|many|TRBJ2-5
CASSSGWTSGMEQETQYF
TGTGCCAGCTCAAGTGGTTGGACTAGCGGGATGGAGCAAGAGACCCAGTACTTC